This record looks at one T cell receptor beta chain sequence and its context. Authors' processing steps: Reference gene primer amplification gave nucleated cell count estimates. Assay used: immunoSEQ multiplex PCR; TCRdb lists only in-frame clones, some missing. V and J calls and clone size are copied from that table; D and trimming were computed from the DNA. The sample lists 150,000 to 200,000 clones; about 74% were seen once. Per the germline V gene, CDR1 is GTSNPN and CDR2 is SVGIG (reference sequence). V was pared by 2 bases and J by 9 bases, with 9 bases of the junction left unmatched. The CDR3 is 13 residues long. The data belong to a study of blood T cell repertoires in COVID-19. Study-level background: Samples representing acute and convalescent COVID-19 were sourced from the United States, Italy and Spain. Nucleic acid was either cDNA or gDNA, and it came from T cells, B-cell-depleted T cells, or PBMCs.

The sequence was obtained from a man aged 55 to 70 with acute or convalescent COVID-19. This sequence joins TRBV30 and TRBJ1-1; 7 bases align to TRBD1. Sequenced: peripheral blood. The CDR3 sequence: CAWSTLSRGKAFF. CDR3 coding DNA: TGTGCCTGGAGTACTTTATCCAGGGGGAAAGCTTTCTTT.